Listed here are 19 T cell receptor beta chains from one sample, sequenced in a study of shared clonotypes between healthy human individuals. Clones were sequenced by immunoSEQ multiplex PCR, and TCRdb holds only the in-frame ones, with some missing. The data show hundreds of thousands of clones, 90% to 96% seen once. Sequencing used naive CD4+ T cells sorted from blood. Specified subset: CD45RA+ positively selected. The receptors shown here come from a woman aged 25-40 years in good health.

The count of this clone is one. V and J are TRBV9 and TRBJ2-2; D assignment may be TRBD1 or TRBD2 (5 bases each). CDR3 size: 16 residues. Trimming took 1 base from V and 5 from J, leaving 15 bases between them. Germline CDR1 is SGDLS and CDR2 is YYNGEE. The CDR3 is CASSVRGVDRTGELFF. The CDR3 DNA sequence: TGTGCCAGCAGCGTAAGGGGAGTAGATAGGACCGGGGAGCTGTTTTTT.

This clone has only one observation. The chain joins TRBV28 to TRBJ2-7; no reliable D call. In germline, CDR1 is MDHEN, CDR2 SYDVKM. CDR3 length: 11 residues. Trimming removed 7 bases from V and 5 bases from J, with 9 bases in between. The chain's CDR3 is CASTLRDEQYF. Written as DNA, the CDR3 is TGTGCCAGCACCCTCCGGGACGAGCAGTACTTC.

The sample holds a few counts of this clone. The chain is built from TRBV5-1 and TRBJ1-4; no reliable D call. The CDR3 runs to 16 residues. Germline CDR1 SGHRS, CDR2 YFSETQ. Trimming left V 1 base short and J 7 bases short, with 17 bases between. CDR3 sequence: CASSLSFGQSGEKLFF. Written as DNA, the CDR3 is TGCGCCAGCAGCTTGTCGTTTGGCCAGAGCGGTGAAAAACTGTTTTTT.

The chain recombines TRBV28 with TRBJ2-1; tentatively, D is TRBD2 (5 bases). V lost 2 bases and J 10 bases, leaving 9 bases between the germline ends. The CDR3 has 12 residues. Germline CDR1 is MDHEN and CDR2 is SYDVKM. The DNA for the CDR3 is TGTGCCAGCAGTTTAGAGCGGTTCGAGCAGTTCTTC. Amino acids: CASSLERFEQFF.

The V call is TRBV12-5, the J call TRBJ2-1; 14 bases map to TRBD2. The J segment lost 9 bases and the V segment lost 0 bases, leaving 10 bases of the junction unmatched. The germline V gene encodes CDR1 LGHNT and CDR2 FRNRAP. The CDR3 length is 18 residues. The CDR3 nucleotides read TGTGCTAGTGGTTTGGTACGGAGGGGACTAGCGGGAGTAAGTGAGCAGTTCTTC. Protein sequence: CASGLVRRGLAGVSEQFF.

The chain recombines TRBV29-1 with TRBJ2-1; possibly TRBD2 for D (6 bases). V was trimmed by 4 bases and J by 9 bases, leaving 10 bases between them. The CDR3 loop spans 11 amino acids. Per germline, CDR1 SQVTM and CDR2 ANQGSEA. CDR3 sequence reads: CSVGDSGEQFF. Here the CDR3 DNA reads TGCAGCGTTGGGGACTCGGGTGAGCAGTTCTTC.

The CDR3 loop is CAISDSTRADTQYF. The CDR3 nucleotides are TGTGCCATCAGTGACTCTACCCGCGCAGATACGCAGTATTTT. This chain links TRBV10-3 with TRBJ2-3; no clear D gene. Germline lookup yields CDR1 ENHRY and CDR2 SYGVKD. This CDR3 region has 14 residues. Trimming shortened V by 3 bases and J by 4 bases, and 11 bases separated the two germline ends.

The CDR3 spells CASSPRGQNEKLFF. The CDR3 nucleotides read TGTGCCAGCTCGCCGCGGGGACAGAACGAAAAACTGTTTTTT. This sequence joins TRBV18 and TRBJ1-4, with TRBD1 matching over 7 bases. The CDR3 runs to 14 residues. The germline V gene has CDR1 KGHSH and CDR2 LQKENI. The V and J ends lost 6 bases and 8 bases, in that order; junction bases with no gene match: 9.

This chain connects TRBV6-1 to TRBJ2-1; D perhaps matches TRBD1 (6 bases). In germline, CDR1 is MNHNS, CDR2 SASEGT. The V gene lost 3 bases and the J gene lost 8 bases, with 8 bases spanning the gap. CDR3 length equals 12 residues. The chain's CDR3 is CASSDYRDEQFF. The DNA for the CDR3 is TGTGCCAGCAGTGACTACAGGGATGAGCAGTTCTTC.

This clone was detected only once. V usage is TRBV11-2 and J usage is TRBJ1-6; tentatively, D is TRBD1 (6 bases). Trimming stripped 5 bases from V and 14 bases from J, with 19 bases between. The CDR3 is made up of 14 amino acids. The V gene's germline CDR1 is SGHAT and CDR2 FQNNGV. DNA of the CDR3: TGTGCCAGCAGCCGACGGCTACAGGGTAAAACCCTCCACTTT. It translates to CASSRRLQGKTLHF.

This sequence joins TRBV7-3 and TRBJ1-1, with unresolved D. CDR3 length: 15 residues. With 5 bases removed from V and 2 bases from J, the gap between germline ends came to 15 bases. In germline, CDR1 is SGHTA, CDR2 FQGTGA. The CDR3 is CASSPLGQVNTEAFF. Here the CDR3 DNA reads TGTGCCAGCAGCCCCCTCGGGCAGGTTAACACTGAAGCTTTCTTT.

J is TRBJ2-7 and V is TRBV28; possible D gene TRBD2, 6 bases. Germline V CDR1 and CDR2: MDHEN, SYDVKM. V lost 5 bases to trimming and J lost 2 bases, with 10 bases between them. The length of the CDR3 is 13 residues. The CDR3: CASSPSAAYEQYF. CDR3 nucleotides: TGTGCCAGCAGTCCTAGCGCCGCCTACGAGCAGTACTTC.

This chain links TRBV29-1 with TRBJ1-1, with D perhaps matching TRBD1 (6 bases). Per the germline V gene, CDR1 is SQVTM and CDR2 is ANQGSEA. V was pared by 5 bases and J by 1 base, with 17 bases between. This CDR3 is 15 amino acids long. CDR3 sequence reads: CSVRHLDSKNTEAFF. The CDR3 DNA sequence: TGCAGCGTTCGGCATCTGGACAGTAAGAACACTGAAGCTTTCTTT.

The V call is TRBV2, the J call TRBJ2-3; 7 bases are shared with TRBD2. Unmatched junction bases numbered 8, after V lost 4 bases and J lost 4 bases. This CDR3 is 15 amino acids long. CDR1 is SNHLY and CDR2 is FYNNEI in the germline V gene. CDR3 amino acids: CASSVLAGVADTQYF. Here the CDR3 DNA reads TGTGCCAGCAGTGTGTTGGCGGGAGTGGCAGATACGCAGTATTTT.

DNA of the CDR3: TGCGCCAGCAGCCAATCCAGGGCAGATACGCAGTATTTT. Translation gives CASSQSRADTQYF. The chain joins TRBV4-1 to TRBJ2-3; a weak D match, TRBD1 (5 bases). This CDR3 contains 13 residues. Trimming pared 2 bases from V and 4 bases from J, leaving 7 bases between. In germline, CDR1 is MGHRA, CDR2 YSYEKL.

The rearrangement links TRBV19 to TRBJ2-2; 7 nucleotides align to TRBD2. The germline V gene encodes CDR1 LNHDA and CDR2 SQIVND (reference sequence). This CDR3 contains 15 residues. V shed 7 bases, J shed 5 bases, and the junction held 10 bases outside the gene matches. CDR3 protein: CASTTGGGRTGELFF. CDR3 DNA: TGTGCCAGTACCACGGGGGGAGGAAGGACCGGGGAGCTGTTTTTT.

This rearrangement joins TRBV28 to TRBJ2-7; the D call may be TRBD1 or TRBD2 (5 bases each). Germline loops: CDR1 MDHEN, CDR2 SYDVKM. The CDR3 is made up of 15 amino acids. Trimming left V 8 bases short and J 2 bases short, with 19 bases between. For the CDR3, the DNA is TGTGCCAGCGGGCGCGCAGGGAGTCCAACCTACGAGCAGTACTTC. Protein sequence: CASGRAGSPTYEQYF.

The CDR3 region has the DNA TGTGCCAGCTCACCACTACGACGGACCTCCCCTTCCTACGAGCAGTACTTC. It yields the protein CASSPLRRTSPSYEQYF. V and J are TRBV18 and TRBJ2-7; no clear D. Germline V CDR1 and CDR2: KGHSH, LQKENI. The ends were cut back, 1 base at V and 1 base at J, with 17 bases in the middle. The CDR3 loop spans 17 amino acids.

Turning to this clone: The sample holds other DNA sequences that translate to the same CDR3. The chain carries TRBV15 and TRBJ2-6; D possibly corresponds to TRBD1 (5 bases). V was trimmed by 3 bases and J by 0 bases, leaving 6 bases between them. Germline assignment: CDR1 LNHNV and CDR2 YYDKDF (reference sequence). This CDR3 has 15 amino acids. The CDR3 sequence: CATSSDSSGANVLTF. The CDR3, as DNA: TGTGCCACCAGCAGTGACAGCTCTGGGGCCAACGTCCTGACTTTC.